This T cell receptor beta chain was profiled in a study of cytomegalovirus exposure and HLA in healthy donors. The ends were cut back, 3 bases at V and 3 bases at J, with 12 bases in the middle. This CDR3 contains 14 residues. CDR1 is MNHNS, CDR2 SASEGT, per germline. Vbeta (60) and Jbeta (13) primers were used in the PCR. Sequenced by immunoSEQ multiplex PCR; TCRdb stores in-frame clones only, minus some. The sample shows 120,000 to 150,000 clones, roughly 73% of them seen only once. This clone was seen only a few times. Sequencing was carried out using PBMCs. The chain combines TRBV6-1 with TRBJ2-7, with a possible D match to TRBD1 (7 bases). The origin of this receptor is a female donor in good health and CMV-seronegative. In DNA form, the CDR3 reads TGTGCCAGCAGTGAGAGTCAGGGGGGCTACGAGCAGTACTTC. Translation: CASSESQGGYEQYF.